Described below is a single TCR beta chain sequence and its context. This CDR3 spans 16 amino acids. CDR1 and CDR2 from the germline V gene are SNHLY and FYNNEI. V dropped 7 bases and J dropped 1 base, with 16 bases sitting between them. The PCR had 60 Vbeta and 13 Jbeta primers. This table comes from immunoSEQ multiplex PCR, and its TCRdb copy is limited to in-frame clones, with some not included. The sample holds some 130,000 clones, approximately 8.9% seen once. The data originate from a study of cytomegalovirus exposure and HLA in healthy donors. The TCR was taken from a woman between 35 and 50 years old in good health and CMV-seropositive. Sequenced sample: PBMCs. J is TRBJ2-2 and V is TRBV2; D possibly corresponds to TRBD2 (5 bases). CDR3 in amino acids: CASKGPRAGNTGELFF. Written as DNA, the CDR3 is TGTGCCAGCAAGGGTCCTAGGGCGGGGAACACCGGGGAGCTGTTTTTT.